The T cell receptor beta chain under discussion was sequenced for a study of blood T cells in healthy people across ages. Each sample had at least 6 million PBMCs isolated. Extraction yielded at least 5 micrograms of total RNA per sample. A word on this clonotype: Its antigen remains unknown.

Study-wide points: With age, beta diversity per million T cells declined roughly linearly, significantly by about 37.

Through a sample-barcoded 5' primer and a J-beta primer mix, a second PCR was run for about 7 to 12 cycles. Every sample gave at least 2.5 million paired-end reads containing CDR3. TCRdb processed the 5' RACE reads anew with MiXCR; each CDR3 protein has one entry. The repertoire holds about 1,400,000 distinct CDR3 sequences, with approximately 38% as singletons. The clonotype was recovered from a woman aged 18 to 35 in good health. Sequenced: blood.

The CDR3 DNA is TGTGCCAGCAGCTTAAGGCCCCCCGGTTTCTCGCGGGGACTAGCGATGCACGAGCAGTACTTC. Encoded protein: CASSLRPPGFSRGLAMHEQYF. The chain couples TRBV11-2 to TRBJ2-7, with TRBD2 matching 10 bases. CDR3 size: 21 residues. Germline-derived CDR1 and CDR2 are SGHAT and FQNNGV. The V and J ends lost 2 bases and 5 bases, in that order; junction bases with no gene match: 24.